Reported below is one T cell receptor (beta chain). The CDR3 consists of 14 residues. V was trimmed by 0 bases and J by 4 bases, leaving 10 bases between them. CDR1 MNHEY and CDR2 SMNVEV come from the germline V gene (reference sequence). The source of the sample is a study of blood T cell repertoires in COVID-19. The method was immunoSEQ multiplex PCR; TCRdb's version includes in-frame clones alone and lacks a portion of them. The sample holds more than 350,000 clones, approximately 90% seen once. Sequencing was carried out using PBMCs or T cells enriched from blood (not recorded which). This sequence joins TRBV27 and TRBJ2-7; D may be TRBD1 (5 bases). This TCR derives from a woman in her forties or fifties who had recovered from COVID-19. The CDR3 DNA sequence: TGTGCCAGCAGTTTATCGGTTCCAGGGTACGAGCAGTACTTC. As protein: CASSLSVPGYEQYF.